Each of the 24 T cell receptor beta chains below was sequenced from the same sample in a study of T-cell reconstitution after alpha-beta-depleted transplantation in children. Construction of the TCRbeta library involved unique molecular identifiers. TCRdb analysed the PCR reads with MiXCR anew, one entry per CDR3 protein. The data hold approximately 240,000 distinct CDR3 sequences, with about 9.2% observed a single time. Sequenced here: PBMCs from the stem cell graft donor, sampled from the stem cell graft. These receptors were collected from a human donor who donated a stem cell graft to a child with acute lymphoblastic leukemia.

The rearrangement links TRBV5-1 to TRBJ2-3, with a tentative D call TRBD2 (5 bases). The CDR3 is made up of 13 amino acids. The V end was cut by 3 bases, the J end by 4 bases, with 9 bases between. CDR1 and CDR2 (germline): SGHRS, YFSETQ. CDR3 loop: CASSSLVADTQYF. DNA for the CDR3: TGCGCCAGCAGCTCACTAGTGGCAGATACGCAGTATTTT.

This clonotype has a count of ten or more. The chain employs TRBV10-3 and TRBJ2-7; D remains ambiguous. The CDR3 has 13 amino acids. V lost 6 bases and J lost 4, with 13 bases in between. Germline loops: CDR1 ENHRY, CDR2 SYGVKD. For the CDR3, the DNA is TGTGCCATCAGCGAACGCGGCGTGTACGAGCAGTACTTC. It yields the protein CAISERGVYEQYF.

There are many counts of this clonotype. One end of the junction does not line up with germline, which may come from a read error. V gene TRBV12-3 or TRBV12-4 combines with J gene TRBJ2-3, with 9 positions matching TRBD1. This CDR3 has 12 amino acids. The CDR3 DNA reads as TGTGCCAGCAGTTTCGAGGGGACAGGGTATAAGTTT. This gives the protein CASSFEGTGYKF.

This clonotype came up a few times. This chain uses TRBV10-1 with TRBJ2-3, with D perhaps being TRBD1 or TRBD2 (5 bases each). CDR1 and CDR2 from the germline V gene are WNHNN and SYGVQD (reference sequence). The CDR3 is made up of 16 amino acids. Deletions cut 2 bases from V and 2 bases from J, with 14 bases between. The CDR3 DNA reads as TGCGCCAGCAGTGAGGGGGGACCAGCAAACACAGATACGCAGTATTTT. As protein: CASSEGGPANTDTQYF.

The V gene is TRBV7-2, the J gene TRBJ1-2; no definite D call. The germline V gene encodes CDR1 SGHTA and CDR2 FQGNSA. Trimming removed 5 bases from V and 6 bases from J, with 19 bases in between. This CDR3 comprises 15 residues. CDR3 sequence: CASSLDGLVQNGYTF. CDR3 coding DNA: TGTGCCAGCAGCCTTGACGGGCTTGTACAAAATGGCTACACCTTC.

This clonotype has at least ten counts. The CDR3 coding sequence is TGTGCCAGCAGTGACAGATACAATCAGCCCCAGCATTTT. Translation gives CASSDRYNQPQHF. This chain joins TRBV6-1 and TRBJ1-5, with D unclear. The germline V gene has CDR1 MNHNS and CDR2 SASEGT. The CDR3 loop spans 13 amino acids. V lost 3 bases and J 3 bases, leaving 6 bases between the germline ends.

This clonotype was picked up many times. The rearrangement links TRBV20-1 to TRBJ2-3, with 7 nucleotides matching TRBD2. This CDR3 has 15 amino acids. CDR1 is DFQATT and CDR2 is SNEGSKA in the germline V gene (reference sequence). The V and J ends lost 5 bases and 0 bases, in that order; junction bases with no gene match: 8. The chain's CDR3 is CSARPSGRSTDTQYF. CDR3 in DNA: TGCAGTGCTCGCCCTAGCGGCCGAAGCACAGATACGCAGTATTTT.

This clonotype appeared many times. V usage is TRBV10-3 and J usage is TRBJ1-2; a weak D match, TRBD1 (6 bases). This CDR3 spans 14 amino acids. V lost 5 bases, J lost 2 bases, and 12 bases lay in between. From germline, CDR1 is ENHRY and CDR2 SYGVKD. The CDR3 sequence is CAISTDRTNYGYTF. The CDR3 DNA reads as TGTGCCATCAGTACCGACAGGACCAACTATGGCTACACCTTC.

The chain couples TRBV27 to TRBJ2-3; D call uncertain. The CDR3 totals 12 residues. The V and J ends lost 0 bases and 5 bases respectively, with 3 bases between them. Per the germline V gene, CDR1 is MNHEY and CDR2 is SMNVEV (reference sequence). CDR3 sequence: CASSLSGDTQYF. The CDR3 nucleotides read TGTGCCAGCAGTTTATCTGGAGATACGCAGTATTTT.

This clonotype showed up many times. The CDR3 protein is CASSSGQTSYNEQFF. The CDR3 nucleotides read TGTGCCAGCAGCTCAGGACAGACCTCCTACAATGAGCAGTTCTTC. This chain connects TRBV7-2 to TRBJ2-1; D possibly corresponds to TRBD1 (6 bases). The length of the CDR3 is 15 residues. The V gene lost 4 bases and the J gene lost 0 bases, with 10 bases spanning the gap. Per the germline V gene, CDR1 is SGHTA and CDR2 is FQGNSA.

This clonotype was observed a few times. The V gene is TRBV20-1, the J gene TRBJ2-5, with D unclear. Trimming pared 3 bases from V and 5 bases from J, leaving 10 bases between. The germline CDR1 and CDR2 sequences are DFQATT and SNEGSKA (reference sequence). The CDR3 has 12 residues. The CDR3 nucleotides are TGCAGTGCTAGGGACGATTCGGAGACCCAGTACTTC. This sequence encodes CSARDDSETQYF.

This clonotype appeared a few times. The gene calls are TRBV5-1 and TRBJ2-1; 9 positions match TRBD2. The CDR3 runs 15 residues. CDR1 SGHRS and CDR2 YFSETQ come from the germline V gene. Unmatched junction bases numbered 5, after V lost 1 base and J lost 6 bases. CDR3 amino acids: CASSLPRGGLNEQFF. Here the CDR3 DNA reads TGCGCCAGCAGCTTGCCGCGGGGGGGCCTCAATGAGCAGTTCTTC.

This clonotype was seen many times. The rearrangement links TRBV18 to TRBJ1-4, with 7 bases matching TRBD1. V lost 6 bases and J lost 8; bases outside the gene matches: 6. This CDR3 spans 13 amino acids. Germline values: CDR1 KGHSH, CDR2 LQKENI. CDR3 protein: CASSPDRDEKLFF. For the CDR3, the DNA is TGTGCCAGCTCGCCTGACAGGGACGAAAAACTGTTTTTT.

The table lists this clonotype with a few counts. The V gene is TRBV10-3, the J gene TRBJ2-1; D gene ambiguous. Germline values: CDR1 ENHRY, CDR2 SYGVKD. The CDR3 covers 11 residues. The germline V and J ends were trimmed by 4 bases and 3 bases, with 1 base remaining between them. The CDR3 sequence: CAISVYNEQFF. The CDR3 region has the DNA TGTGCCATCAGTGTCTACAATGAGCAGTTCTTC.

The CDR3 DNA reads as TGTGCCAGCAGCTTAGGGGGATACAAGAATCAGCCCCAGCATTTT. Encoded protein: CASSLGGYKNQPQHF. The chain uses TRBV7-6 and TRBJ1-5; no clear D. Germline V gene lookup returns CDR1 SGHVS and CDR2 FNYEAQ. V shed 1 base and J shed 4 bases, with 11 bases lying between them. CDR3 size: 15 residues.

This clonotype was observed a handful of times. This chain joins TRBV4-2 and TRBJ2-3, with D possibly matching TRBD2 (5 bases). V lost 4 bases to trimming and J lost 4 bases, with 36 bases between them. The germline CDR1 and CDR2 sequences are LGHNA and YNFKEQ. This CDR3 is built from 22 residues. CDR3 in DNA: TGTGCCAGCAGCCCCGAAGGCTTTCCCTATGGGTCCCCCGGGGATAGCGCAGATACGCAGTATTTT. This gives the protein CASSPEGFPYGSPGDSADTQYF.

This sequence joins TRBV5-1 and TRBJ1-1; D possibly corresponds to TRBD1 (6 bases). Looked up from germline, CDR1 is SGHRS and CDR2 is YFSETQ. Trimming pared 0 bases from V and 0 bases from J, leaving 12 bases between. The CDR3 loop spans 16 amino acids. This chain's CDR3 is CASSLVPGHVNTEAFF. The CDR3, as DNA: TGCGCCAGCAGCTTGGTGCCGGGACATGTGAACACTGAAGCTTTCTTT. The whole variable domain, remainder taken from reference TRBV5-1 and TRBJ1-1, is KAGVTQTPRYLIKTRGQQVTLSCSPISGHRSVSWYQQTPGQGLQFLFEYFSETQRNKGNFPGRFSGRQFSNSRSEMNVSTLELGDSALYLCASSLVPGHVNTEAFFGQGTRLTVV.

The chain combines TRBV12-3 or TRBV12-4 with TRBJ2-7; 8 nucleotides line up with TRBD2. J lost 5 bases, V lost 10 bases, and 7 bases had no gene match. The CDR3 runs 12 residues. DNA for the CDR3: TGTGCCACTAAACGGGGGGGGCACGAGCAGTACTTC. Protein: CATKRGGHEQYF.

At least ten counts were recorded for this clonotype. This rearrangement joins TRBV7-2 to TRBJ2-7; the match to TRBD2 covers 10 bases. Germline V CDR1 and CDR2: SGHTA, FQGNSA. The CDR3 loop spans 15 amino acids. The ends lost 2 bases at V and 1 base at J; junction bases unmatched: 2. DNA for the CDR3: TGTGCCAGCAGCTTACCGACTAGCGGGTCCTACGAGCAGTACTTC. Protein: CASSLPTSGSYEQYF.

This clonotype was counted at least ten times. One junction end does not reproduce the germline sequence, and a read error may be involved. The rearrangement links TRBV5-5 to TRBJ2-7; maybe TRBD2 (5 bases). The germline gives CDR1 SGHKS, CDR2 YYEKEE (reference sequence). The CDR3 is made up of 13 amino acids. The chain's CDR3 is CASSSYSTYTGSF. The CDR3 DNA reads TGTGCCAGCAGCTCATACTCCACTTACACGGGAAGCTTC.

This clonotype appeared many times. This sequence joins TRBV7-3 and TRBJ1-5, with D possibly matching TRBD1 (5 bases). The germline CDR1 and CDR2 sequences are SGHTA and FQGTGA. Trimming left V 0 bases short and J 0 bases short, with 15 bases between. This CDR3 region has 18 residues. CDR3 nucleotides: TGTGCCAGCAGCTTAACGATGGGGACGGCTTATAGCAATCAGCCCCAGCATTTT. This sequence encodes CASSLTMGTAYSNQPQHF.

This clonotype has at least ten counts. The chain combines TRBV10-3 with TRBJ2-6; D call uncertain. Germline V gene lookup returns CDR1 ENHRY and CDR2 SYGVKD. There are 15 residues in the CDR3. V lost 10 bases, J lost 0 bases, and 13 bases lay in between. In DNA form, the CDR3 reads TGTGCCACCATTTGGGCCCTCTCTGGGGCCAACGTCCTGACTTTC. It specifies CATIWALSGANVLTF.

The chain uses TRBV20-1 and TRBJ2-5, with a possible D match to TRBD1 (5 bases). This CDR3 is built from 15 residues. Looked up from germline, CDR1 is DFQATT and CDR2 is SNEGSKA (reference sequence). Trimming shortened V by 0 bases and J by 1 base, and 12 bases separated the two germline ends. CDR3 loop: CSARDPARVQETQYF. The CDR3 DNA follows: TGCAGTGCTAGAGATCCGGCCAGGGTCCAAGAGACCCAGTACTTC.

This chain connects TRBV5-1 to TRBJ2-3; 8 nucleotides line up with TRBD1. The CDR3 runs 15 residues. Germline assignment: CDR1 SGHRS and CDR2 YFSETQ. V shed 3 bases and J 1 base; nucleotides not matched to a gene: 4. The CDR3 loop reads CASSSGQEGTDTQYF. In nucleotides, the CDR3 is TGCGCCAGCAGCTCGGGACAGGAGGGCACAGATACGCAGTATTTT.